This T cell receptor (beta chain) was captured in a study of shared clonotypes between healthy human individuals. General study results and limits: Clonotypes shared by all four donors outscored non-shared clonotypes in generation probability.

Details on this clone: No antigen is known for it.

Generated by immunoSEQ multiplex PCR, the TCRdb table keeps only in-frame clones and is missing some. In the table there are 2.5 million or so clones, over 85% of which are singletons. The CDR3 loop spans 15 amino acids. Trimming left V 0 bases short and J 3 bases short, with 12 bases between. The V gene's germline CDR1 is SGHNT and CDR2 YYREEE (reference sequence). The clonotype originates from a man aged 18 to 29 in good health. Sequences were obtained from naive CD4+ T cells sorted from blood. Subset indicated: CD45RA+ positively selected. This chain connects TRBV5-4 to TRBJ2-5, with D tentatively TRBD2 (5 bases). The CDR3 DNA sequence: TGTGCCAGCAGCTTGGGTCCGGGAATGGAAGAGACCCAGTACTTC. Translated, it gives CASSLGPGMEETQYF.